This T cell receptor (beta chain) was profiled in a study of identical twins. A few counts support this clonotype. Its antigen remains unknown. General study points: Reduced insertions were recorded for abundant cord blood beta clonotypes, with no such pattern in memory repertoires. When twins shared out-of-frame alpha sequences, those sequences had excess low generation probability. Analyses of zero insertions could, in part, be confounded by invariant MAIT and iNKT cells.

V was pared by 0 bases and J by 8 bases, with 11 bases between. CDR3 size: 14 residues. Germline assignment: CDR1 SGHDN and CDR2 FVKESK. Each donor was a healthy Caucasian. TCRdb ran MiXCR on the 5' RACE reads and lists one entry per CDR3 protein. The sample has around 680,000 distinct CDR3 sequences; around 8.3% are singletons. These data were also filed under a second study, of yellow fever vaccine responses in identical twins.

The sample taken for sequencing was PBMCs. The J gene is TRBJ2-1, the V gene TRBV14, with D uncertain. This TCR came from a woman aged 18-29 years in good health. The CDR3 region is CASSQELGQDEQFF. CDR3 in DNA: TGTGCCAGCAGCCAAGAATTGGGTCAAGATGAGCAGTTCTTC.